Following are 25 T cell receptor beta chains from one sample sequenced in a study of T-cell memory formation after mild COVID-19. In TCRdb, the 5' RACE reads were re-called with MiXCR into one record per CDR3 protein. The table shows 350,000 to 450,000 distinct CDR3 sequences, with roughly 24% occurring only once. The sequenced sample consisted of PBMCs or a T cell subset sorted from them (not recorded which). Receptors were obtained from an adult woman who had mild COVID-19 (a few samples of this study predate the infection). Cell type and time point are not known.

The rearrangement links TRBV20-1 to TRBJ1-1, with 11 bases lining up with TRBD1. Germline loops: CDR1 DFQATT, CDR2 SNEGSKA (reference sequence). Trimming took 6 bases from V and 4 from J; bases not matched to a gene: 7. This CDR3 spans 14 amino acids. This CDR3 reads CSAPPGTGGTEAFF. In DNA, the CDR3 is TGCAGTGCCCCTCCCGGGACAGGGGGCACTGAAGCTTTCTTT.

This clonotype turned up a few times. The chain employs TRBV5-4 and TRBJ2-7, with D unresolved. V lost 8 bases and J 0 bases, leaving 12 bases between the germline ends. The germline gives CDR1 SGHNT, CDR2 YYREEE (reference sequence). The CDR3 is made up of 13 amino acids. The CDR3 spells CASGPWSSYEQYF. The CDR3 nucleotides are TGTGCCAGTGGACCCTGGAGCTCCTACGAGCAGTACTTC.

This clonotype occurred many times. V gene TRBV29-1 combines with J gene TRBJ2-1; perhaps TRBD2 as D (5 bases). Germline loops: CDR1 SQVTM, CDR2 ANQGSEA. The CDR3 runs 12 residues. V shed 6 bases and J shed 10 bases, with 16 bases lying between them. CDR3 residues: CSVERDGREQFF. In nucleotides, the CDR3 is TGCAGCGTGGAGAGGGATGGTAGGGAGCAGTTCTTC.

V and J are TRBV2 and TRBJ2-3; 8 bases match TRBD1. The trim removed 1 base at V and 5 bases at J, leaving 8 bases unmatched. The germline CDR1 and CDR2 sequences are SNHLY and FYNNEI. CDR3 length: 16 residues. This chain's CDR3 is CASSEGGQGRGDTQYF. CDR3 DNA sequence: TGTGCCAGCAGTGAAGGTGGACAGGGCAGAGGAGATACGCAGTATTTT.

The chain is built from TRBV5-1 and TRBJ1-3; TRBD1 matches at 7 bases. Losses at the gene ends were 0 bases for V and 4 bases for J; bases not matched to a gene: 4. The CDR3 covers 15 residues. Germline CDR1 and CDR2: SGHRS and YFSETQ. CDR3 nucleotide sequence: TGCGCCAGCAGCTTGGAAGGGGGCACCGGAAACACCATATATTTT. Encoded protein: CASSLEGGTGNTIYF.

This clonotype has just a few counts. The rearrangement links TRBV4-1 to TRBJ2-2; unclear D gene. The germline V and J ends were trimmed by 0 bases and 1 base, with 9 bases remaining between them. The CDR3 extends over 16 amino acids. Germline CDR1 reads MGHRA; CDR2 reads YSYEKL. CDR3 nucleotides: TGCGCCAGCAGCCAAGATGGGGAAGGGAACACCGGGGAGCTGTTTTTT. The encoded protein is CASSQDGEGNTGELFF.

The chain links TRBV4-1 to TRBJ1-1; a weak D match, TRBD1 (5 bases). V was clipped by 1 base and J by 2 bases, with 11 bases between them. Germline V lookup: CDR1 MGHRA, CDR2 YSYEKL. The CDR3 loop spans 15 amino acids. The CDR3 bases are TGCGCCAGCAGCCAAGGGGCAAGGGGAAACACTGAAGCTTTCTTT. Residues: CASSQGARGNTEAFF.

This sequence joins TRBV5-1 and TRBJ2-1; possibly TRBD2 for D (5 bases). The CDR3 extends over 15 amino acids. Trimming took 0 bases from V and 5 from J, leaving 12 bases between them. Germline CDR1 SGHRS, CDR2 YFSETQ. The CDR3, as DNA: TGCGCCAGCAGCTTGGTAGCGACCAATAACAATGAGCAGTTCTTC. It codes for CASSLVATNNNEQFF.

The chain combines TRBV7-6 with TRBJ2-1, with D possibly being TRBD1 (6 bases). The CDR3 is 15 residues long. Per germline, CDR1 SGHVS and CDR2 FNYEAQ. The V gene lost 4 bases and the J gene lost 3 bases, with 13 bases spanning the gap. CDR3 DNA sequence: TGTGCCAGCAGCTCGACAGGTGGGGTCTACAATGAGCAGTTCTTC. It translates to CASSSTGGVYNEQFF. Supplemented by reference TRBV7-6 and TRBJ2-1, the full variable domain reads GAGVSQSPRYKVTKRGQDVALRCDPISGHVSLYWYRQALGQGPEFLTYFNYEAQQDKSGLPNDRFSAERPEGSISTLTIQRTEQRDSAMYRCASSSTGGVYNEQFFGPGTRLTVL.

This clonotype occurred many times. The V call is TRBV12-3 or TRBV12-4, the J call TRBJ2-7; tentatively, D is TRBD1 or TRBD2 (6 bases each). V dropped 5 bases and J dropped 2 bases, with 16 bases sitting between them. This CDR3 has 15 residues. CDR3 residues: CASSPGDWGAYEQYF. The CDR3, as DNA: TGTGCCAGCAGTCCAGGGGACTGGGGAGCCTACGAGCAGTACTTC.

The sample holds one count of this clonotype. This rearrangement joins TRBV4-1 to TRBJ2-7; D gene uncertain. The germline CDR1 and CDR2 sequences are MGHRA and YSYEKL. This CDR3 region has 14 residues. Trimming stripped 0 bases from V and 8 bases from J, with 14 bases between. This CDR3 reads CASSQDRSFGKQYF. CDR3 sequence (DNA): TGCGCCAGCAGCCAAGATAGGAGTTTTGGTAAGCAGTACTTC.

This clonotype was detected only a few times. This CDR3 is CASSLAGTVYNEQFF. CDR3 DNA: TGTGCCAGCAGCCTAGCGGGGACAGTCTACAATGAGCAGTTCTTC. The chain links TRBV28 to TRBJ2-1, with 9 bases aligning to TRBD2. V shed 6 bases and J 3 bases; nucleotides not matched to a gene: 6. Germline V gives CDR1 MDHEN, CDR2 SYDVKM. The CDR3 contains 15 residues.

In nucleotides, the CDR3 is TGTGCCAGCAGCTTTCAGGGGGAGAGCTCCTACAATGAGCAGTTCTTC. Its protein product is CASSFQGESSYNEQFF. The V and J genes are TRBV11-2 and TRBJ2-1; 7 bases map to TRBD1. The CDR3 runs to 16 residues. Per germline, CDR1 SGHAT and CDR2 FQNNGV. V trimming: 3 bases; J trimming: 0 bases; junction bases outside the gene matches: 5.

CDR3 sequence: CSVPQGNGEKLFF. As DNA, the CDR3 is TGCAGCGTCCCACAGGGGAATGGTGAAAAACTGTTTTTT. The V call is TRBV29-1, the J call TRBJ1-4; 7 bases line up with TRBD1. The CDR3 is 13 amino acids. Germline V gene lookup returns CDR1 SQVTM and CDR2 ANQGSEA. Losses at the gene ends were 6 bases for V and 7 bases for J; bases not matched to a gene: 8. The full variable domain, with the rest looked up from reference TRBV29-1 and TRBJ1-4, is SAVISQKPSRDICQRGTSLTIQCQVDSQVTMMFWYRQQPGQSLTLIATANQGSEATYESGFVIDKFPISRPNLTFSTLTVSNMSPEDSSIYLCSVPQGNGEKLFFGSGTQLSVL.

CDR3 residues: CASSELQGARDEQYF. The CDR3 DNA follows: TGTGCCAGCAGCGAACTACAGGGGGCACGGGACGAGCAGTACTTC. The chain uses TRBV12-3 or TRBV12-4 and TRBJ2-7; TRBD1 matches 9 bases. The CDR3 totals 15 residues. V was pared by 6 bases and J by 5 bases, with 11 bases of the junction left unmatched.

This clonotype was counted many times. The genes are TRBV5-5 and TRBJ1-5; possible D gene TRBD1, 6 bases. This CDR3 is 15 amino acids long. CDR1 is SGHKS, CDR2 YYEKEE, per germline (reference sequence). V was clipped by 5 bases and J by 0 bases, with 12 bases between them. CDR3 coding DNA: TGTGCCAGCAGACCGGGACACATTAGCAATCAGCCCCAGCATTTT. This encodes CASRPGHISNQPQHF. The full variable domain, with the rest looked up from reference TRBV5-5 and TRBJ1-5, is DAGVTQSPTHLIKTRGQQVTLRCSPISGHKSVSWYQQVLGQGPQFIFQYYEKEERGRGNFPDRFSARQFPNYSSELNVNALLLGDSALYLCASRPGHISNQPQHFGDGTRLSIL.

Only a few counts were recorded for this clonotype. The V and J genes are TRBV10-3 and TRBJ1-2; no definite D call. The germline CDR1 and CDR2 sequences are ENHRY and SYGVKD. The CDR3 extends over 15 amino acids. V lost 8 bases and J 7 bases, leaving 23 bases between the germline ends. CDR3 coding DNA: TGTGCCATCCAAACGGGGTTTTCGGCCCCTGGTGGCTACACCTTC. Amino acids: CAIQTGFSAPGGYTF.

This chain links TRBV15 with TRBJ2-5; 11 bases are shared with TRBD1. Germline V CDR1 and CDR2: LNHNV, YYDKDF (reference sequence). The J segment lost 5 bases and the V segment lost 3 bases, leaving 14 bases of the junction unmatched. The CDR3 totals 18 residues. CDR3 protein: CATSRTRQDRGLGETQYF. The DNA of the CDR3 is TGTGCCACCAGCAGGACGCGGCAGGACAGGGGGCTCGGGGAGACCCAGTACTTC.

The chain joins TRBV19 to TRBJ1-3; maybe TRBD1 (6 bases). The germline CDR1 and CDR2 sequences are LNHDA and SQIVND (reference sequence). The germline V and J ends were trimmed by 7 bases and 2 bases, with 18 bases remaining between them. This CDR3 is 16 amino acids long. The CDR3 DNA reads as TGTGCCAGTATCGGGAAGGGACAATTAACTGGAAACACCATATATTTT. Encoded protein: CASIGKGQLTGNTIYF. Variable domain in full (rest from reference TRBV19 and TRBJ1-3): DGGITQSPKYLFRKEGQNVTLSCEQNLNHDAMYWYRQDPGQGLRLIYYSQIVNDFQKGDIAEGYSVSREKKESFPLTVTSAQKNPTAFYLCASIGKGQLTGNTIYFGEGSWLTVV.

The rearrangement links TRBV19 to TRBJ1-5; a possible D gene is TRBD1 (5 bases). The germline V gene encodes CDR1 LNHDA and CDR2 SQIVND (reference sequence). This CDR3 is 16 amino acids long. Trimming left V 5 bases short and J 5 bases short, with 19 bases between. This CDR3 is CASSFGRGVGHQPQHF. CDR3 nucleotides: TGTGCCAGTAGTTTCGGGCGGGGGGTTGGACATCAGCCCCAGCATTTT.

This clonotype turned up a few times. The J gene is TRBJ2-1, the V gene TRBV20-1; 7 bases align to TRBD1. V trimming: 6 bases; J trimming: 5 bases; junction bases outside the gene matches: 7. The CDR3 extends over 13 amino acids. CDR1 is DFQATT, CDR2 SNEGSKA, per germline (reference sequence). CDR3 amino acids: CSATGLANNEQFF. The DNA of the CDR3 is TGCAGTGCGACAGGGTTGGCGAACAATGAGCAGTTCTTC.

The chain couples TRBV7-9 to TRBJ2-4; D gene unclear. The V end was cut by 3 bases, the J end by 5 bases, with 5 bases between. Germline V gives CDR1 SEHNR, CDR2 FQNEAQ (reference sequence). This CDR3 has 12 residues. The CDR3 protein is CASSFTQNIQYF. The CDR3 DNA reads TGTGCCAGCAGCTTTACCCAAAACATTCAGTACTTC.

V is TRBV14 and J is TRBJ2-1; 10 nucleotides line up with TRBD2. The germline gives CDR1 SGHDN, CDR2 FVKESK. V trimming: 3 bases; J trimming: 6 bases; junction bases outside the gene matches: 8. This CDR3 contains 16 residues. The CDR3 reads CASSQFLAGAGNEQFF. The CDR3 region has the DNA TGTGCCAGCAGCCAGTTTCTAGCGGGAGCTGGCAATGAGCAGTTCTTC.

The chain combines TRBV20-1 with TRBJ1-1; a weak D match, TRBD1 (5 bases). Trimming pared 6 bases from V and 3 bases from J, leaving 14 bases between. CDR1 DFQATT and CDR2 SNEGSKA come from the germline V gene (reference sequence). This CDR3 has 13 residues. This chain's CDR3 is CSARYQGDTEAFF. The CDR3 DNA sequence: TGCAGTGCCAGATACCAGGGAGACACTGAAGCTTTCTTT.

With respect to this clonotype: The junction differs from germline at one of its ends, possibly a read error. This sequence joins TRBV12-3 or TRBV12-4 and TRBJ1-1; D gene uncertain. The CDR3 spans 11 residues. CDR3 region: CATSRGTEAFF. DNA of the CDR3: TGTGCCACCAGTCGCGGCACTGAAGCTTTCTTT.